This entry lists 20 T cell receptor beta chains sequenced from one sample in a study of cytomegalovirus exposure and HLA in healthy donors. PCR was performed using 60 Vbeta and 13 Jbeta primers. Profiling relied on immunoSEQ multiplex PCR, and the TCRdb table lists in-frame clones only, not all of them. The repertoire includes 170,000 or so clones, around 75% of them detected once, and about 2.9% sits in the top ten. The sequencing sample was made of PBMCs. These receptors were collected from a male donor in good health and CMV-seronegative.

The chain's CDR3 is CASSLGTAANEKLFF. The CDR3 DNA follows: TGTGCCAGCAGTTTAGGGACAGCAGCCAATGAAAAACTGTTTTTT. The gene calls are TRBV28 and TRBJ1-4; TRBD1 aligns across 7 bases. Trimming took 2 bases from V and 5 from J; bases not matched to a gene: 5. Looked up from germline, CDR1 is MDHEN and CDR2 is SYDVKM. This CDR3 has 15 amino acids.

The chain uses TRBV5-4 and TRBJ2-2; 7 bases are a match to TRBD1. The CDR3 is 13 residues long. Germline values: CDR1 SGHNT, CDR2 YYREEE (reference sequence). V was pared by 6 bases and J by 4 bases, with 3 bases of the junction left unmatched. The CDR3 here is CASTGGGTGELFF. The CDR3 region has the DNA TGTGCCAGCACAGGGGGTGGCACCGGGGAGCTGTTTTTT.

The sample holds one count of this clone. This chain connects TRBV6-6 to TRBJ2-3; the D gene is possibly TRBD2 (5 bases). The CDR3 is 15 amino acids. V dropped 7 bases and J dropped 6 bases, with 20 bases sitting between them. The germline V gene encodes CDR1 MNHNY and CDR2 SVGAGI (reference sequence). CDR3 DNA: TGTGCCAGCACCCTAACCGCCGGGGTCCGGGATACGCAGTATTTT. It is translated as CASTLTAGVRDTQYF.

The chain recombines TRBV30 with TRBJ2-7; D call uncertain. Between the trimmed V and J ends, which lost 2 bases and 7 bases, there was a span of 9 bases. Per germline, CDR1 GTSNPN and CDR2 SVGIG (reference sequence). There are 11 residues in the CDR3. The CDR3 DNA is TGTGCCTGGAGTCTTCAGTTTGAGCAGTACTTC. Translated: CAWSLQFEQYF.

The chain joins TRBV30 to TRBJ1-2; TRBD1 matches 9 bases. Germline values: CDR1 GTSNPN, CDR2 SVGIG (reference sequence). CDR3 size: 12 residues. V shed 8 bases, J shed 7 bases, and the junction held 8 bases outside the gene matches. Here the CDR3 DNA reads TGTGCCCTCGGAGACAGGGGGTTTGGCTACACCTTC. Its translation is CALGDRGFGYTF.

Note on this clone: The junction departs from germline at one end; a sequencing error may be responsible. This CDR3 is CSSSLGAEQYF. The CDR3 DNA sequence: TGTTCCAGCAGCTTAGGAGCCGAGCAGTACTTC. The rearrangement uses TRBV7-9 and TRBJ2-7; D gene ambiguous. The germline CDR1 and CDR2 sequences are SEHNR and FQNEAQ (reference sequence). The CDR3 consists of 11 residues.

This clone appeared once. V and J are TRBV11-2 and TRBJ1-1, with D tentatively TRBD1 (5 bases). Germline assignment: CDR1 SGHAT and CDR2 FQNNGV. V dropped 7 bases and J dropped 0 bases, with 15 bases sitting between them. The CDR3 spans 15 residues. The CDR3 DNA sequence: TGTGCCAGCAAATCGGAGGGGATACTGAACACTGAAGCTTTCTTT. Translating gives CASKSEGILNTEAFF.

The chain combines TRBV6-5 with TRBJ1-6, with a tentative D call TRBD1 (5 bases). The CDR3 is 15 residues long. Per the germline V gene, CDR1 is MNHEY and CDR2 is SVGAGI. The V end lost 2 bases, the J end lost 6 bases, and 11 bases lay between the germline ends. The CDR3 DNA is TGTGCCAGCAGTTACCGGGCAGGGCTTAATTCACCCCTCCACTTT. It is translated as CASSYRAGLNSPLHF.

The rearrangement links TRBV19 to TRBJ1-5; TRBD1 might be the D (5 bases). The germline V gene encodes CDR1 LNHDA and CDR2 SQIVND (reference sequence). Trimming took 6 bases from V and 2 from J, leaving 11 bases between them. The CDR3 totals 14 residues. The CDR3 DNA follows: TGTGCCAGTAGACAGTGGGGGGGCAATCAGCCCCAGCATTTT. Protein sequence: CASRQWGGNQPQHF.

This chain uses TRBV9 with TRBJ1-3, with D tentatively TRBD1 (6 bases). CDR1 is SGDLS, CDR2 YYNGEE, per germline. Trimming stripped 3 bases from V and 4 bases from J, with 11 bases between. The CDR3 totals 14 residues. The CDR3 DNA is TGTGCCAGCAGCGAGGGACAAGTCGGAAACACCATATATTTT. It encodes CASSEGQVGNTIYF.

This chain connects TRBV2 to TRBJ1-5, with D tentatively TRBD1 (6 bases). CDR1 is SNHLY, CDR2 FYNNEI, per germline. This CDR3 is 18 amino acids long. Between the trimmed V and J ends, which lost 6 bases and 0 bases, there was a span of 21 bases. CDR3 sequence (DNA): TGTGCCAGCAGGGGTACGGACAGAAACTCTTATAGCAATCAGCCCCAGCATTTT. The encoded protein is CASRGTDRNSYSNQPQHF.

This clone was observed a handful of times. The chain recombines TRBV19 with TRBJ1-1; a weak D match, TRBD1 (5 bases). Trimming took 2 bases from V and 1 from J, leaving 5 bases between them. The CDR3 contains 13 residues. Germline CDR1 and CDR2: LNHDA and SQIVND (reference sequence). Written as DNA, the CDR3 is TGTGCCAGTAGTATAAGGGGGAACACTGAAGCTTTCTTT. Its translation: CASSIRGNTEAFF.

The CDR3 here is CASSYIRTSFEQFF. Here the CDR3 DNA reads TGTGCCAGCAGCTACATACGGACTAGTTTCGAGCAGTTCTTC. The rearrangement uses TRBV6-6 and TRBJ2-1, with 7 bases matching TRBD2. V gave up 6 bases and J gave up 10 bases; unmatched junction bases: 12. CDR1 is MNHNY and CDR2 is SVGAGI in the germline V gene (reference sequence). The CDR3 sequence is 14 residues long.

The J gene is TRBJ2-7, the V gene TRBV6-6; TRBD1 aligns across 8 bases. CDR1 is MNHNY, CDR2 SVGAGI, per germline (reference sequence). The CDR3 is 14 residues long. V shed 2 bases, J shed 3 bases, and the junction held 3 bases outside the gene matches. CDR3 coding DNA: TGTGCCAGCAGTTACGATGGACAGGGCTACGAGCAGTACTTC. It is translated as CASSYDGQGYEQYF.

A few counts support this clone. The chain has TRBV11-2 and TRBJ2-1; perhaps TRBD1 as D (6 bases). Germline V gene sequence: CDR1 SGHAT, CDR2 FQNNGV. There are 14 residues in the CDR3. V shed 4 bases and J shed 6 bases, with 13 bases lying between them. The CDR3 sequence: CASSSITGSNEQFF. The CDR3 DNA follows: TGTGCCAGCAGCTCTATCACAGGGTCCAATGAGCAGTTCTTC.

The V call is TRBV11-3, the J call TRBJ2-7, with D unclear. The V and J ends lost 4 bases and 5 bases respectively, with 12 bases between them. The CDR3 has 13 amino acids. Looked up from germline, CDR1 is SGHNT and CDR2 is YENEEA. CDR3: CASSSVAHHEQYF. CDR3 nucleotide sequence: TGTGCCAGCAGCTCGGTAGCACATCACGAGCAGTACTTC.

J is TRBJ2-1 and V is TRBV18; D perhaps matches TRBD1 (7 bases). The CDR3 runs to 15 residues. Germline assignment: CDR1 KGHSH and CDR2 LQKENI. V gave up 3 bases and J gave up 10 bases, with 19 bases separating them. In DNA form, the CDR3 reads TGTGCCAGCTCACCGGAGGGGCAGGGGGGATTGGAGCAGTTCTTC. Protein sequence: CASSPEGQGGLEQFF.

The chain links TRBV6-1 to TRBJ1-1, with 9 bases matching TRBD1. Trimming at V came to 6 bases and at J to 8 bases, leaving 4 bases not matched to a gene. Germline CDR1 is MNHNS and CDR2 is SASEGT. The CDR3 has 12 amino acids. The CDR3 bases are TGTGCCAGCAGCTGGGGACAGGGCGAAGCTTTCTTT. Its translation is CASSWGQGEAFF.

In DNA form, the CDR3 reads TGTGCCAGCAGTCAGACAGGGGGTATGCAGCCCCAGCATTTT. Protein sequence: CASSQTGGMQPQHF. The V call is TRBV6-6, the J call TRBJ1-5, with TRBD1 matching 9 bases. CDR1 and CDR2 from the germline V gene are MNHNY and SVGAGI (reference sequence). The J segment lost 7 bases and the V segment lost 5 bases, leaving 6 bases of the junction unmatched. The CDR3 is 14 amino acids.

The chain employs TRBV6-6 and TRBJ1-1; tentatively, D is TRBD1 (5 bases). V lost 0 bases to trimming and J lost 0 bases, with 11 bases between them. Per the germline V gene, CDR1 is MNHNY and CDR2 is SVGAGI (reference sequence). The CDR3 is 16 residues long. The CDR3 is CASSYSGGFMNTEAFF. CDR3 coding DNA: TGTGCCAGCAGTTACTCGGGGGGATTTATGAACACTGAAGCTTTCTTT.